The 30 T cell receptor beta chains below come from one sample, sequenced in a study of immune characteristics of hereditary and idiopathic chronic pancreatitis. Total pancreatectomy with islet autotransplantation was the source of the chronic pancreatitis pancreas tissue. TCRdb's copy holds only in-frame clones and misses some; the assay was immunoSEQ multiplex PCR. The sample carries 1,000 or so clones, approximately 71% recorded once. The specimen was pancreas tissue with idiopathic chronic pancreatitis. These receptors originate from a human donor with chronic pancreatitis.

Only a few counts were recorded for this clone. The genes are TRBV5-4 and TRBJ2-7; possible D gene TRBD1, 7 bases. The germline gives CDR1 SGHNT, CDR2 YYREEE (reference sequence). V lost 3 bases and J 7 bases, leaving 14 bases between the germline ends. This CDR3 has 13 residues. CDR3 amino acids: CASSSGQAGEQYF. The CDR3 nucleotides are TGTGCCAGCAGCTCCGGACAGGCGGGGGAGCAGTACTTC. The full variable domain, with the rest looked up from reference TRBV5-4 and TRBJ2-7, is ETGVTQSPTHLIKTRGQQVTLRCSSQSGHNTVSWYQQALGQGPQFIFQYYREEENGRGNFPPRFSGLQFPNYSSELNVNALELDDSALYLCASSSGQAGEQYFGPGTRLTVT.

The V call is TRBV29-1, the J call TRBJ1-5; TRBD1 matches 7 bases. V was clipped by 5 bases and J by 5 bases; unmatched bases: 6. Germline V CDR1 and CDR2: SQVTM, ANQGSEA. This CDR3 region has 13 residues. CDR3 region: CSVTNRGYQPQHF. The DNA for the CDR3 is TGCAGCGTTACAAACAGGGGCTATCAGCCCCAGCATTTT. Full variable domain (outside the CDR3, taken from reference TRBV29-1 and TRBJ1-5): SAVISQKPSRDICQRGTSLTIQCQVDSQVTMMFWYRQQPGQSLTLIATANQGSEATYESGFVIDKFPISRPNLTFSTLTVSNMSPEDSSIYLCSVTNRGYQPQHFGDGTRLSIL.

In this sample, this clone turned up once. Because the CDR3's place on the DNA is in doubt, the DNA is left out and the CDR3 is given as listed by TCRdb. The chain uses TRBV27 and TRBJ2-4; the table gives TRBD1 as D, unverified against the DNA. Germline CDR1 MNHEY, CDR2 SMNVEV (reference sequence). Inclusive of both ends, the CDR3 amounts to 14 amino acids. The CDR3 spells CASRYYFGQGAWYF.

The gene calls are TRBV7-2 and TRBJ1-6; weak D call: TRBD1 (5 bases). This CDR3 has 13 amino acids. Trimming shortened V by 4 bases and J by 9 bases, and 10 bases separated the two germline ends. Looked up from germline, CDR1 is SGHTA and CDR2 is FQGNSA. CDR3 residues: CASSSERGSPLHF. Written as DNA, the CDR3 is TGTGCCAGCAGCTCGGAAAGGGGTTCACCCCTCCACTTT.

The V and J genes are TRBV7-9 and TRBJ2-7; 10 bases fit TRBD2. This CDR3 is 16 amino acids long. CDR1 SEHNR and CDR2 FQNEAQ come from the germline V gene (reference sequence). The ends lost 4 bases at V and 2 bases at J; junction bases unmatched: 8. CDR3 sequence reads: CASSWNLAGETYEQYF. CDR3 bases: TGTGCCAGCAGCTGGAACCTAGCGGGAGAGACCTACGAGCAGTACTTC.

This rearrangement joins TRBV5-6 to TRBJ2-7; 11 bases are shared with TRBD2. V shed 0 bases and J 4 bases; nucleotides not matched to a gene: 3. This CDR3 has 15 residues. CDR1 is SGHDT and CDR2 is YYEEEE in the germline V gene. The CDR3 region is CASSLETSGNYEQYF. The CDR3 DNA sequence: TGTGCCAGCAGCTTGGAGACTAGCGGGAATTACGAGCAGTACTTC.

The genes are TRBV7-8 and TRBJ2-7, with D hard to call. The CDR3 consists of 14 residues. Between the trimmed V and J ends, which lost 3 bases and 1 base, there was a span of 10 bases. The germline V gene has CDR1 SGHVS and CDR2 FQNEAQ. The CDR3 loop reads CASSFSDLSYEQYF. The CDR3 nucleotides are TGTGCCAGCAGCTTCAGCGACTTGTCCTACGAGCAGTACTTC.

The chain recombines TRBV6-1 with TRBJ2-7; 8 positions agree with TRBD1. The CDR3 length is 15 residues. The ends lost 3 bases at V and 4 bases at J; junction bases unmatched: 8. The germline CDR1 and CDR2 sequences are MNHNS and SASEGT. The CDR3 DNA is TGTGCCAGCAGTGATGGACAGGGTGGAATGTACGAGCAGTACTTC. This codes for CASSDGQGGMYEQYF.

This chain connects TRBV19 to TRBJ1-5, with D maybe TRBD1 (6 bases). The germline V gene encodes CDR1 LNHDA and CDR2 SQIVND (reference sequence). The CDR3 is 16 residues long. Between the trimmed V and J ends, which lost 7 bases and 5 bases, there was a span of 21 bases. CDR3 in amino acids: CASTGRAGVMDQPQHF. DNA of the CDR3: TGTGCCAGTACGGGCCGGGCAGGGGTAATGGATCAGCCCCAGCATTTT.

This clone was counted only a few times. The CDR3 nucleotides are TGTGCCAGCAGTGATTTTGACGGATCCTACGAGCAGTACTTC. Residues: CASSDFDGSYEQYF. The rearrangement uses TRBV2 and TRBJ2-7; the D is unclear. The CDR3 runs to 14 residues. Trimming took off 3 bases at V and 1 base at J, with 10 bases between the two ends. CDR1 and CDR2 from the germline V gene are SNHLY and FYNNEI.

The chain links TRBV6-7 to TRBJ2-2; TRBD2 agrees at 8 bases. TRBV6-7 is identified as an open reading frame with a role that is uncertain. Losses at the gene ends were 2 bases for V and 2 bases for J; bases not matched to a gene: 10. The CDR3 consists of 18 residues. The CDR3 sequence is CASSYIVGGAYNTGELFF. The CDR3 coding sequence is TGTGCCAGCAGTTACATAGTCGGGGGGGCTTATAACACCGGGGAGCTGTTTTTT.

The chain employs TRBV3-1 (or the pseudogene TRBV3-2) and TRBJ1-6; unclear D gene. With 1 base removed from V and 2 bases from J, the gap between germline ends came to 18 bases. The CDR3 consists of 19 residues. Germline V gene sequence: CDR1 LGHDT, CDR2 YNNKEL (reference sequence). CDR3 sequence: CASSQVMGVEVAYNSPLHF. The CDR3 DNA sequence: TGTGCCAGCAGCCAAGTGATGGGAGTTGAGGTCGCCTATAATTCACCCCTCCACTTT.

This chain uses TRBV2 with TRBJ2-7, with D unclear. The germline V gene encodes CDR1 SNHLY and CDR2 FYNNEI. The CDR3 spans 12 residues. V was pared by 1 base and J by 4 bases, with 5 bases between. The CDR3 protein is CASSEEGYEQYF. DNA of the CDR3: TGTGCCAGCAGTGAAGAGGGTTACGAGCAGTACTTC.

This chain connects TRBV5-1 to TRBJ2-7, with D perhaps TRBD2 (6 bases). The CDR3 spans 15 residues. The V end lost 1 base, the J end lost 4 bases, and 15 bases lay between the germline ends. From germline, CDR1 is SGHRS and CDR2 YFSETQ. DNA of the CDR3: TGCGCCAGCAGCTTGTCGCCGGGAGTAAGGTACGAGCAGTACTTC. Translated, it gives CASSLSPGVRYEQYF.

The J gene is TRBJ1-2, the V gene TRBV10-3; a weak D match, TRBD1 (6 bases). This CDR3 region has 13 residues. Between the trimmed V and J ends, which lost 7 bases and 4 bases, there was a span of 13 bases. Germline assignment: CDR1 ENHRY and CDR2 SYGVKD. This CDR3 is CAITGDSLYGYTF. The CDR3 nucleotides are TGTGCCATCACAGGGGACTCCCTCTATGGCTACACCTTC.

The chain employs TRBV3-1 (or the pseudogene TRBV3-2) and TRBJ2-2; D call uncertain. This CDR3 contains 15 residues. V dropped 1 base and J dropped 6 bases, with 12 bases sitting between them. Germline assignment: CDR1 LGHDT and CDR2 YNNKEL (reference sequence). This CDR3 is CASSQALGAPGELFF. The CDR3 bases are TGTGCCAGCAGCCAAGCTCTTGGCGCCCCCGGGGAGCTGTTTTTT.

V is TRBV6-5 and J is TRBJ1-3; D perhaps matches TRBD1 (5 bases). Between the trimmed V and J ends, which lost 8 bases and 0 bases, there was a span of 14 bases. In germline, CDR1 is MNHEY, CDR2 SVGAGI. This CDR3 spans 15 amino acids. Here the CDR3 reads CASRPPGGSGNTIYF. The CDR3 DNA sequence: TGTGCCAGCCGCCCTCCGGGGGGCTCTGGAAACACCATATATTTT.

V and J are TRBV4-1 and TRBJ1-2; TRBD1 aligns across 8 bases. The CDR3 has 14 amino acids. The V segment lost 4 bases and the J segment 3 bases; nucleotides outside the gene matches: 4. Germline V CDR1 and CDR2: MGHRA, YSYEKL. CDR3 in amino acids: CASSLGQGDYGYTF. The DNA for the CDR3 is TGCGCCAGCAGCCTAGGACAGGGTGACTATGGCTACACCTTC.

In its sample, this clone was seen a few times. The gene calls are TRBV29-1 and TRBJ2-1; TRBD1 or TRBD2 may be the D gene (5 bases each). The CDR3 runs to 14 residues. From germline, CDR1 is SQVTM and CDR2 ANQGSEA. Trimming removed 4 bases at V and 4 bases at J, with 14 bases between. CDR3 nucleotide sequence: TGCAGCGTTGGTCCGGGGCAGGGATACAATGAGCAGTTCTTC. This encodes CSVGPGQGYNEQFF.

The chain links TRBV5-1 to TRBJ2-5, with TRBD1 identical over 9 bases. Trimming at V came to 3 bases and at J to 2 bases, leaving 2 bases not matched to a gene. Germline lookup yields CDR1 SGHRS and CDR2 YFSETQ. This CDR3 is built from 14 residues. CDR3 coding DNA: TGCGCCAGCAGCTACGGGACAGGGCAAGAGACCCAGTACTTC. Translated, it gives CASSYGTGQETQYF. Drawing the rest from reference TRBV5-1 and TRBJ2-5, the complete variable domain is KAGVTQTPRYLIKTRGQQVTLSCSPISGHRSVSWYQQTPGQGLQFLFEYFSETQRNKGNFPGRFSGRQFSNSRSEMNVSTLELGDSALYLCASSYGTGQETQYFGPGTRLLVL.

The chain joins TRBV6-5 to TRBJ2-7; D uncertain. CDR3 length: 15 amino acids. Looked up from germline, CDR1 is MNHEY and CDR2 is SVGAGI. Between the trimmed V and J ends, which lost 6 bases and 0 bases, there was a span of 15 bases. The DNA of the CDR3 is TGTGCCAGCAGCCCGGTTCCCCGAGGCTCCTACGAGCAGTACTTC. As protein: CASSPVPRGSYEQYF.

This clone has more than one count but fewer than ten. CDR3 residues: CASSPGGAEQYF. The DNA of the CDR3 is TGTGCCAGCAGCCCCGGGGGGGCGGAGCAGTACTTC. The chain employs TRBV9 and TRBJ2-7; 8 bases agree with TRBD2. Trimming cost V 4 bases and J 7 bases; bases outside gene matches: 4. This CDR3 is built from 12 residues. Germline CDR1 is SGDLS and CDR2 is YYNGEE.

The V gene is TRBV6-6, the J gene TRBJ2-6; D is perhaps TRBD1 (6 bases). Trimming cost V 5 bases and J 2 bases, with 10 bases left between them. The CDR3 sequence is 15 residues long. CDR1 MNHNY and CDR2 SVGAGI come from the germline V gene (reference sequence). For the CDR3, the DNA is TGTGCCAGCAGTCAACAGGGTACTGGGGCCAACGTCCTGACTTTC. Encoded protein: CASSQQGTGANVLTF.

The chain joins TRBV5-3 to TRBJ1-1; D remains unclear. TRBV5-3 is an ORF, with its function uncertain. The CDR3 totals 22 residues. V was pared by 4 bases and J by 3 bases, with 37 bases between. CDR3 bases: TGTGCCAGAAGCGATATGGGCCCTTCCCCTTTCTACTCCCGGGATGATGACACTGAAGCTTTCTTT. It encodes CARSDMGPSPFYSRDDDTEAFF.

This sequence joins TRBV7-9 and TRBJ2-7; no definite D call. Germline CDR1 reads SEHNR; CDR2 reads FQNEAQ (reference sequence). The CDR3 totals 14 residues. V shed 4 bases and J shed 3 bases, with 13 bases lying between them. The CDR3 DNA reads TGTGCCAGCAGCTCCAGCCCAGCCAACTACGAGCAGTACTTC. Its protein product is CASSSSPANYEQYF.

The V gene is TRBV3-1 (or the pseudogene TRBV3-2), the J gene TRBJ1-1; maybe TRBD1 (5 bases). This CDR3 has 13 residues. Germline CDR1 and CDR2: LGHDT and YNNKEL (reference sequence). V was clipped by 1 base and J by 5 bases, with 8 bases between them. The CDR3 loop reads CASSQGRGTEAFF. CDR3 in DNA: TGTGCCAGCAGCCAAGGAAGGGGAACTGAAGCTTTCTTT.

The chain recombines TRBV10-3 with TRBJ2-7, with D maybe TRBD2 (6 bases). Germline CDR1 is ENHRY and CDR2 is SYGVKD. The V end lost 2 bases, the J end lost 1 base, and 9 bases lay between the germline ends. CDR3 size: 14 residues. The DNA for the CDR3 is TGTGCCATCAGTGAGGCGGGACCTTCCTACGAGCAGTACTTC. It is translated as CAISEAGPSYEQYF.

This clone was seen a single time. The chain employs TRBV28 and TRBJ2-1; D ambiguous. This CDR3 has 17 residues. The germline V and J ends were trimmed by 2 bases and 0 bases, with 14 bases remaining between them. Germline V gene data show CDR1 as MDHEN and CDR2 as SYDVKM. The DNA for the CDR3 is TGTGCCAGCAGTTTAGAGCTTATTGACTCCTCCTACAATGAGCAGTTCTTC. Translated: CASSLELIDSSYNEQFF.

The V call is TRBV2, the J call TRBJ1-6, with D maybe TRBD1 (5 bases). Germline V CDR1 and CDR2: SNHLY, FYNNEI. The CDR3 spans 14 residues. V was pared by 9 bases and J by 6 bases, with 15 bases between. The CDR3 DNA sequence: TGTGCCAGTGAAACCCCGGGGCCTAATTCACCCCTCCACTTT. It yields the protein CASETPGPNSPLHF.

The gene calls are TRBV6-4 and TRBJ2-5; 7 bases agree with TRBD1. Germline CDR1 and CDR2: MRHNA and SNTAGT. The CDR3 sequence is 15 residues long. Trimming removed 4 bases from V and 4 bases from J; junction bases left unmatched: 9. The CDR3 here is CASSARGRIGETQYF. For the CDR3, the DNA is TGTGCCAGCAGTGCTAGGGGGCGAATCGGAGAGACCCAGTACTTC.